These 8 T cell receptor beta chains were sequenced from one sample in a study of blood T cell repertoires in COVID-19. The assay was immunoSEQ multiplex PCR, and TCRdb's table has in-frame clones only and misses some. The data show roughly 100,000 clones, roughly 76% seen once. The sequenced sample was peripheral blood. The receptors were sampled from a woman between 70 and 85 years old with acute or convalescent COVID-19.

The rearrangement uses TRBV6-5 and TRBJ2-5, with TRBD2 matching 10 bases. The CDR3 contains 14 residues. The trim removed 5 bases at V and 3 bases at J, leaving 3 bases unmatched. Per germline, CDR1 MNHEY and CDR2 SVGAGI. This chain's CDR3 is CASSRSGREETQYF. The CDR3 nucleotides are TGTGCCAGCAGTAGAAGCGGGAGGGAAGAGACCCAGTACTTC.

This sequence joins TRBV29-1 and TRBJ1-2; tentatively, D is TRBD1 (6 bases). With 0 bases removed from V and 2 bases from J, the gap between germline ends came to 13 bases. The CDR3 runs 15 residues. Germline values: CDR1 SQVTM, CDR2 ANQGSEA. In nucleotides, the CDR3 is TGCAGCGTTGAAGATCTAGAACAGGGAAACTATGGCTACACCTTC. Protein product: CSVEDLEQGNYGYTF.

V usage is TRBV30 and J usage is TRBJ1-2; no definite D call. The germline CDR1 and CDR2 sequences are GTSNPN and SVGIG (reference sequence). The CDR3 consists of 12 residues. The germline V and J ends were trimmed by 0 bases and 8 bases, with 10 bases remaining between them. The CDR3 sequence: CAWSVQVNGYTF. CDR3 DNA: TGTGCCTGGAGTGTACAAGTCAACGGCTACACCTTC.

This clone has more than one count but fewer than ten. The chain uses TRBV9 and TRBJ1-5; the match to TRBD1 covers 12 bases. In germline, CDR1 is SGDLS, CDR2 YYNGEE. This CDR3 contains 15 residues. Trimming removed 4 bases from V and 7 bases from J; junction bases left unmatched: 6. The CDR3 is CASSLTGQGAQPQHF. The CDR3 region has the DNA TGTGCCAGCAGCCTCACGGGACAGGGGGCCCAGCCCCAGCATTTT.

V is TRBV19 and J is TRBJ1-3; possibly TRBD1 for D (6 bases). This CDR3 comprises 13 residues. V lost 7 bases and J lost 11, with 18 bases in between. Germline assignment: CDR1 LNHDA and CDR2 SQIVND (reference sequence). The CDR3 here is CASTTLRGAAIYF. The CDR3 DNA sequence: TGTGCCAGTACCACCCTACGGGGGGCCGCCATATATTTT. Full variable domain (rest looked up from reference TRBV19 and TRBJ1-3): DGGITQSPKYLFRKEGQNVTLSCEQNLNHDAMYWYRQDPGQGLRLIYYSQIVNDFQKGDIAEGYSVSREKKESFPLTVTSAQKNPTAFYLCASTTLRGAAIYFGEGSWLTVV.

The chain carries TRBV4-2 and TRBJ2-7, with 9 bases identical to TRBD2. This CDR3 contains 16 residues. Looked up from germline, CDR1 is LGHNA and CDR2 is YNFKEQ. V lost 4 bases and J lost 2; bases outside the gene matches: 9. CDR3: CASSRTQREAPYEQYF. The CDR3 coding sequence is TGTGCCAGCAGCCGTACTCAGCGGGAGGCCCCCTACGAGCAGTACTTC.

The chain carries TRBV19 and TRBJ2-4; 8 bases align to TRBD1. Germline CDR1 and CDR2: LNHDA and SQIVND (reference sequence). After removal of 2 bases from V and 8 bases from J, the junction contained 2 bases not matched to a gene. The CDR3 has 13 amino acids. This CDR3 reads CASSISGGHIQYF. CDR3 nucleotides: TGTGCCAGTAGTATATCAGGGGGCCACATTCAGTACTTC.

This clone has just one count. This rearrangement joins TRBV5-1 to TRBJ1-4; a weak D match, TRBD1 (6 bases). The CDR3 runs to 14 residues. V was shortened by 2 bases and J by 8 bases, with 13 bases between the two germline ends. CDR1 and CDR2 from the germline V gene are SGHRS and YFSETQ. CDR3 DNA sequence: TGCGCCAGCAGCTTACAACAGGGTTTCGAAAAACTGTTTTTT. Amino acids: CASSLQQGFEKLFF.